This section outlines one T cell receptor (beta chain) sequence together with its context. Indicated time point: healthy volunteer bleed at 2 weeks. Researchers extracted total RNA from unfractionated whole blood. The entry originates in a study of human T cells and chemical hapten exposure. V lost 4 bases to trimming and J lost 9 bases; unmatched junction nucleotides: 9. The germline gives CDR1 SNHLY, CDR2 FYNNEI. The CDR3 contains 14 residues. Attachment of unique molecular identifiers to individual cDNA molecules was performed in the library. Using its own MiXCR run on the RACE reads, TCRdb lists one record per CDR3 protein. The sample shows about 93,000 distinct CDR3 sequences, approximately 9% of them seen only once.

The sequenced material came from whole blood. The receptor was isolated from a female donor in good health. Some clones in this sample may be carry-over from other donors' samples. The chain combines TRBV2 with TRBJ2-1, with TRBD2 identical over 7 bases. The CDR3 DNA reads TGTGCCAGCAGTGTGGCTAGCGGAAAAACTGAGCAGTTCTTC. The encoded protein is CASSVASGKTEQFF.